Below, 19 T cell receptor beta chains from the same sample are listed, as sequenced in a study of T-cell reconstitution after alpha-beta-depleted transplantation in children. This sample's TCRbeta library carried unique molecular identifier barcodes. TCRdb called the PCR reads again in MiXCR, with one record for every CDR3 protein. The top ten clones hold 2.4% of a sample with approximately 520,000 distinct CDR3 sequences, about 30% of them seen once. The source material was PBMCs from the stem cell graft donor, sampled from the stem cell graft. The receptors derive from a human donor who donated a stem cell graft to a child with aplastic anemia.

The genes are TRBV5-6 and TRBJ1-5; D not certain. The germline V gene encodes CDR1 SGHDT and CDR2 YYEEEE. The CDR3 runs to 12 residues. Trimming removed 4 bases from V and 10 bases from J, with 12 bases in between. DNA for the CDR3: TGTGCCAGCAGCATCCGGCCCGGACCCCAGCATTTT. Translating it yields CASSIRPGPQHF.

The chain has TRBV7-2 and TRBJ1-1, with D possibly being TRBD1 (6 bases). Trimming took 1 base from V and 9 from J, leaving 9 bases between them. Per germline, CDR1 SGHTA and CDR2 FQGNSA. The CDR3 is 12 residues long. Here the CDR3 reads CASSLVRGKAFF. The CDR3 bases are TGTGCCAGCAGCTTAGTAAGGGGGAAAGCTTTCTTT.

The V and J genes are TRBV5-6 and TRBJ1-1, with 7 bases identical to TRBD1. The trim removed 4 bases at V and 2 bases at J, leaving 14 bases unmatched. CDR3 length: 17 residues. Germline values: CDR1 SGHDT, CDR2 YYEEEE. The CDR3 DNA is TGTGCCAGCAGCCCGGGAGCTCAGACAGGGCGAAACACTGAAGCTTTCTTT. Translating gives CASSPGAQTGRNTEAFF. Variable domain in full (rest from reference TRBV5-6 and TRBJ1-1): DAGVTQSPTHLIKTRGQQVTLRCSPKSGHDTVSWYQQALGQGPQFIFQYYEEEERQRGNFPDRFSGHQFPNYSSELNVNALLLGDSALYLCASSPGAQTGRNTEAFFGQGTRLTVV.

The chain carries TRBV5-1 and TRBJ2-7, with 7 bases identical to TRBD2. Per germline, CDR1 SGHRS and CDR2 YFSETQ. V shed 1 base, J shed 6 bases, and the junction held 7 bases outside the gene matches. There are 14 residues in the CDR3. CDR3 coding DNA: TGCGCCAGCAGCTTGTTGGGCGGGAGTGGCGAGCAGTACGTC. Translation gives CASSLLGGSGEQYV.

The J gene is TRBJ2-7, the V gene TRBV6-6, with 8 nucleotides matching TRBD1. The junction had 0 bases not matched to a gene; V was cut back by 2 bases and J by 6 bases. Looked up from germline, CDR1 is MNHNY and CDR2 is SVGAGI (reference sequence). The CDR3 totals 12 residues. This CDR3 is CASSYTGGEQYV. For the CDR3, the DNA is TGTGCCAGCAGTTACACAGGGGGCGAGCAGTACGTC.

The CDR3 nucleotides are TGTGCCAGCAGTTTATCGGTCCGTAGGCCAGATACGCAGTATTTT. The encoded protein is CASSLSVRRPDTQYF. The rearrangement links TRBV27 to TRBJ2-3; D is ambiguous. V was cut by 0 bases and J by 4 bases, with 11 bases left in between. The CDR3 has 15 amino acids. CDR1 and CDR2 (germline): MNHEY, SMNVEV (reference sequence).

The chain joins TRBV20-1 to TRBJ1-1, with 7 bases matching TRBD1. Trimming took 2 bases from V and 4 from J; bases not matched to a gene: 4. Germline CDR1 and CDR2: DFQATT and SNEGSKA (reference sequence). The CDR3 covers 13 residues. The CDR3 loop reads CSARSTGVTEAFF. In DNA, the CDR3 is TGCAGTGCTAGATCAACAGGGGTCACTGAAGCTTTCTTT.

This clonotype came up a few times. This chain connects TRBV18 to TRBJ2-5; 11 positions agree with TRBD2. The CDR3 is 15 amino acids. The junction had 2 bases not matched to a gene; V was cut back by 1 base and J by 4 bases. CDR1 KGHSH and CDR2 LQKENI come from the germline V gene. This CDR3 is CASSPLAGGPETQYF. The CDR3 DNA reads as TGTGCCAGCTCACCACTAGCGGGAGGGCCAGAGACCCAGTACTTC.

This chain links TRBV5-4 with TRBJ1-2; D uncertain. V was shortened by 0 bases and J by 1 base, with 7 bases between the two germline ends. Germline V gives CDR1 SGHNT, CDR2 YYREEE (reference sequence). The CDR3 consists of 14 residues. This CDR3 reads CASSLDLYNYGYTF. Here the CDR3 DNA reads TGTGCCAGCAGCTTGGACCTGTATAACTATGGCTACACCTTC.

This chain links TRBV18 with TRBJ2-2; D call uncertain. Trimming took off 3 bases at V and 5 bases at J, with 10 bases between the two ends. CDR1 and CDR2 (germline): KGHSH, LQKENI. The CDR3 loop spans 14 amino acids. CDR3 in DNA: TGTGCCAGCTCACCGTTTAGGGATACCGGGGAGCTGTTTTTT. Its protein product is CASSPFRDTGELFF.

V and J are TRBV30 and TRBJ2-2; 8 bases fit TRBD1. V gave up 0 bases and J gave up 2 bases; unmatched junction bases: 8. The CDR3 is made up of 17 amino acids. Germline loops: CDR1 GTSNPN, CDR2 SVGIG (reference sequence). The CDR3 region is CAWSVTQTGVNTGELFF. In nucleotides, the CDR3 is TGTGCCTGGAGTGTCACACAGACAGGGGTAAACACCGGGGAGCTGTTTTTT.

The rearrangement joins TRBV12-5 to TRBJ2-5, with 8 bases matching TRBD1. Germline V CDR1 and CDR2: LGHNT, FRNRAP. This CDR3 is 16 amino acids long. The junction had 10 bases not matched to a gene; V was cut back by 2 bases and J by 5 bases. CDR3 DNA sequence: TGTGCTAGTGGTTTGCTGGGGGCAGGGGGCTGGGAGACCCAGTACTTC. This codes for CASGLLGAGGWETQYF.

This clonotype was detected only a few times. The chain has TRBV6-2 or TRBV6-3 and TRBJ1-1; 7 bases line up with TRBD1. The trim removed 6 bases at V and 0 bases at J, leaving 7 bases unmatched. This CDR3 has 15 amino acids. CDR1 and CDR2 (germline): MNHEY, SVGEGT. The CDR3 DNA follows: TGTGCCAGCAGCAATGCGGGACAGCTGAACACTGAAGCTTTCTTT. Its protein product is CASSNAGQLNTEAFF.

This clonotype has more than one count but fewer than ten. The genes are TRBV6-5 and TRBJ2-3; D unclear. The CDR3 length is 15 residues. Germline values: CDR1 MNHEY, CDR2 SVGAGI. Trimming cost V 0 bases and J 2 bases, with 9 bases left between them. The CDR3 sequence is CASSYSAVLTDTQYF. The CDR3 DNA follows: TGTGCCAGCAGTTACTCGGCGGTCCTCACAGATACGCAGTATTTT.

This clonotype was detected only a few times. The CDR3 nucleotides read TGTGCCAGCACCCCCGGCGCTGCAACTAATGAAAAACTGTTTTTT. Residues: CASTPGAATNEKLFF. The genes are TRBV9 and TRBJ1-4; D not resolved. The CDR3 has 15 amino acids. CDR1 SGDLS and CDR2 YYNGEE come from the germline V gene. V lost 6 bases, J lost 0 bases, and 12 bases lay in between.

V usage is TRBV7-2 and J usage is TRBJ1-1; no definite D call. CDR3 length equals 14 residues. Per germline, CDR1 SGHTA and CDR2 FQGNSA. Between the trimmed V and J ends, which lost 2 bases and 4 bases, there was a span of 11 bases. CDR3 in amino acids: CASSLSRSVTEAFF. CDR3 bases: TGTGCCAGCAGCTTATCGAGGAGTGTCACTGAAGCTTTCTTT.

This clonotype was observed a handful of times. The gene calls are TRBV7-2 and TRBJ1-4; the D gene is possibly TRBD1 (5 bases). V lost 5 bases and J lost 3, with 19 bases in between. The germline gives CDR1 SGHTA, CDR2 FQGNSA. The CDR3 loop spans 17 amino acids. The CDR3 spells CASSPRGGNSANEKLFF. The CDR3 DNA sequence: TGTGCCAGCAGCCCTCGCGGGGGGAACTCGGCTAATGAAAAACTGTTTTTT.

In this sample, this clonotype turned up a few times. CDR3 coding DNA: TGTGCCATCGGCGGGACCCCCGGGGAGACCCAGTACTTC. It is translated as CAIGGTPGETQYF. The chain is built from TRBV10-3 and TRBJ2-5; weak D call: TRBD2 (6 bases). From germline, CDR1 is ENHRY and CDR2 SYGVKD. The CDR3 contains 13 residues. The V end lost 8 bases, the J end lost 5 bases, and 15 bases lay between the germline ends.

The chain recombines TRBV7-9 with TRBJ2-1, with no clear D. V was clipped by 5 bases and J by 7 bases, with 9 bases between them. Germline assignment: CDR1 SEHNR and CDR2 FQNEAQ (reference sequence). There are 12 residues in the CDR3. In DNA form, the CDR3 reads TGTGCCAGCAGCAACAAGGTTAATGAGCAGTTCTTC. Its translation: CASSNKVNEQFF.